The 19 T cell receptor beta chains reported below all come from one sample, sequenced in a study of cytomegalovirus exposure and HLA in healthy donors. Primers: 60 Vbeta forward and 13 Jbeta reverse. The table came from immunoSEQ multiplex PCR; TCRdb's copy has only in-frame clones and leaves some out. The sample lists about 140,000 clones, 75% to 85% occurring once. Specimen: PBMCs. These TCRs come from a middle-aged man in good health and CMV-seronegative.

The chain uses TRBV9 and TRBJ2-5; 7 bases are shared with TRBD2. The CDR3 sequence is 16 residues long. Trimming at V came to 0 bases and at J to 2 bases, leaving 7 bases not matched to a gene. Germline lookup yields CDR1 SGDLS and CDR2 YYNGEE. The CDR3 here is CASSVAASGIQETQYF. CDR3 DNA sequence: TGTGCCAGCAGCGTAGCAGCTAGCGGAATTCAAGAGACCCAGTACTTC.

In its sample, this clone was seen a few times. The CDR3 region has the DNA TGTGCCACCAGCGACCCGGACAGGGTGGCGAGTCAACTGTTTTTT. Its translation is CATSDPDRVASQLFF. The chain has TRBV15 and TRBJ1-4; TRBD1 matches at 8 bases. In germline, CDR1 is LNHNV, CDR2 YYDKDF (reference sequence). The junction had 14 bases not matched to a gene; V was cut back by 5 bases and J by 12 bases. The CDR3 length is 15 residues.

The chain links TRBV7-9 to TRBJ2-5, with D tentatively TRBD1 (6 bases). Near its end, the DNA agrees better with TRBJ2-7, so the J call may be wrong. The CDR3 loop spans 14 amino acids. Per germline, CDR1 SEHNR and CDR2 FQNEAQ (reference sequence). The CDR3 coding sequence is TGTGCCAGCAGCTTAGGGGTCAGGGGCTACGAGCAGTACTTC. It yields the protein CASSLGVRGYEQYF.

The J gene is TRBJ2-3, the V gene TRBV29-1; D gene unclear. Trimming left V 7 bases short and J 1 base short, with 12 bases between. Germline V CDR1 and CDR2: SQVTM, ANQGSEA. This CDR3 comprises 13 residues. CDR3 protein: CSAEPRRTDTQYF. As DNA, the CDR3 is TGCAGCGCCGAGCCGAGGCGCACAGATACGCAGTATTTT.

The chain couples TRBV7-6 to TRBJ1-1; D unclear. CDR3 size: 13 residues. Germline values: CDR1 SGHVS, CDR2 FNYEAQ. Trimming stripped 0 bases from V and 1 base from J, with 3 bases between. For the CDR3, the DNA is TGTGCCAGCAGCTTAGCCGGGAACACTGAAGCTTTCTTT. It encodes CASSLAGNTEAFF.

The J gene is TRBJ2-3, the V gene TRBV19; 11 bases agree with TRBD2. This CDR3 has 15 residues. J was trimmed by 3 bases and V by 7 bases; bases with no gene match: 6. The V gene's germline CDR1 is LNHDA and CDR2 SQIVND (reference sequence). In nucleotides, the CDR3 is TGTGCCAGTACCTACCTAGCGGGGGGTACAGATACGCAGTATTTT. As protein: CASTYLAGGTDTQYF. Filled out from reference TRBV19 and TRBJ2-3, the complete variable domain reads DGGITQSPKYLFRKEGQNVTLSCEQNLNHDAMYWYRQDPGQGLRLIYYSQIVNDFQKGDIAEGYSVSREKKESFPLTVTSAQKNPTAFYLCASTYLAGGTDTQYFGPGTRLTVL.

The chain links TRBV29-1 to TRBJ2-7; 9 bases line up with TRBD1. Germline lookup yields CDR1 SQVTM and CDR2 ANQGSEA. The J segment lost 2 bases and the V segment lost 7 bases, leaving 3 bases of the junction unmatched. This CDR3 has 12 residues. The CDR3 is CSGTGETYEQYF. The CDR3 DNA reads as TGCAGCGGGACAGGGGAAACCTACGAGCAGTACTTC.

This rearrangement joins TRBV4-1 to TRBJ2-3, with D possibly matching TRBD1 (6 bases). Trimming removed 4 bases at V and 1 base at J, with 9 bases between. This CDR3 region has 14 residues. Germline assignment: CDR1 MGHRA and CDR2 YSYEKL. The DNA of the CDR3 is TGCGCCAGCAGCCCCCAGGGGCGCACAGATACGCAGTATTTT. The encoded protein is CASSPQGRTDTQYF.

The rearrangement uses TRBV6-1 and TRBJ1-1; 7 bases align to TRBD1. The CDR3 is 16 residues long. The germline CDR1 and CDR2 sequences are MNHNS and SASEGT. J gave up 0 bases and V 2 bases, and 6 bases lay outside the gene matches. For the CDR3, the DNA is TGTGCCAGCAGTGAAATAGGGGGCACCGTGAACACTGAAGCTTTCTTT. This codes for CASSEIGGTVNTEAFF.

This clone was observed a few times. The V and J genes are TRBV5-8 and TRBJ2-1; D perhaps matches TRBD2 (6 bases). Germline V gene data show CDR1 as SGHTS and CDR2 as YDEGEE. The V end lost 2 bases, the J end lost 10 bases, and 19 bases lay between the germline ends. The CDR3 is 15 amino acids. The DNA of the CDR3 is TGTGCCAGCAGCTTTCTCGGGAGTTTAGCCTCCGAGCAGTTCTTC. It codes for CASSFLGSLASEQFF. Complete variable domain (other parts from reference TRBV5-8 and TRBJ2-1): EAGVTQSPTHLIKTRGQQATLRCSPISGHTSVYWYQQALGLGLQFLLWYDEGEERNRGNFPPRFSGRQFPNYSSELNVNALELEDSALYLCASSFLGSLASEQFFGPGTRLTVL.

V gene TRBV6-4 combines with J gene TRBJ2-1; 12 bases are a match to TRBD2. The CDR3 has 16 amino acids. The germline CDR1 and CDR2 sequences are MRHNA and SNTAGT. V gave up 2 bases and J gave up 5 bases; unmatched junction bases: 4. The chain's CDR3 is CASSDRGLAGHNEQFF. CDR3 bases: TGTGCCAGCAGTGACCGGGGACTAGCGGGCCACAATGAGCAGTTCTTC.

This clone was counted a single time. CDR3 in amino acids: CASKNDRNQPQHF. CDR3 nucleotides: TGTGCCAGCAAGAACGACAGAAATCAGCCCCAGCATTTT. V and J are TRBV6-1 and TRBJ1-5; D perhaps matches TRBD1 (5 bases). The CDR3 has 13 amino acids. Germline CDR1 reads MNHNS; CDR2 reads SASEGT. Trimming stripped 7 bases from V and 4 bases from J, with 11 bases between.

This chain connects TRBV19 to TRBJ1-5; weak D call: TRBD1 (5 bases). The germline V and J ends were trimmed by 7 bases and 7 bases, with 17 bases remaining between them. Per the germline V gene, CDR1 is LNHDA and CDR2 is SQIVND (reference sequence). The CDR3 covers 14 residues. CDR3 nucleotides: TGTGCCAGTACCCCGAGGGTGGAGGGGCAGCCCCAGCATTTT. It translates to CASTPRVEGQPQHF. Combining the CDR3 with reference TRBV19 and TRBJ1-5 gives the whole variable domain DGGITQSPKYLFRKEGQNVTLSCEQNLNHDAMYWYRQDPGQGLRLIYYSQIVNDFQKGDIAEGYSVSREKKESFPLTVTSAQKNPTAFYLCASTPRVEGQPQHFGDGTRLSIL.

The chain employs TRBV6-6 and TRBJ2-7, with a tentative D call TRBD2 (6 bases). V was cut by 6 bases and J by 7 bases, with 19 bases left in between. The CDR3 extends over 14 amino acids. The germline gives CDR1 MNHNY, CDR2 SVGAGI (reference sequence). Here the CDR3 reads CASRRTASGGEQYF. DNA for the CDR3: TGTGCCAGCAGGAGGACGGCCTCCGGGGGTGAGCAGTACTTC.

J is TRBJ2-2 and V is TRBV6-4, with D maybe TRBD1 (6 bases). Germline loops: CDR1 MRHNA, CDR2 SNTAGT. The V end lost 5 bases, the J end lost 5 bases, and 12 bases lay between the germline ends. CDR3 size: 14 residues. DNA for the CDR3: TGTGCCAGCAGTCCCCGCAGGGGAACCGGGGAGCTGTTTTTT. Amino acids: CASSPRRGTGELFF.

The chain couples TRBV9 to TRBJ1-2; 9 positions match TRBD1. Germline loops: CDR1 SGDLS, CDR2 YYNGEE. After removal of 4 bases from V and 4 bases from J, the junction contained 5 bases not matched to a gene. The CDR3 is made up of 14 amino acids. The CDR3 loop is CASSPHRGPYGYTF. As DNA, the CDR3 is TGTGCCAGCAGCCCACACAGGGGGCCCTATGGCTACACCTTC. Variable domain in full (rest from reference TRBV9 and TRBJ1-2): DSGVTQTPKHLITATGQRVTLRCSPRSGDLSVYWYQQSLDQGLQFLIQYYNGEERAKGNILERFSAQQFPDLHSELNLSSLELGDSALYFCASSPHRGPYGYTFGSGTRLTVV.

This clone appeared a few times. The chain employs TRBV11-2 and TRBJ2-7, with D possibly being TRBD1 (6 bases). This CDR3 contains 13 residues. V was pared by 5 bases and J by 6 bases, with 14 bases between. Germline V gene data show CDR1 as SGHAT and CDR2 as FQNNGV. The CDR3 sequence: CASSKIQGAEQYF. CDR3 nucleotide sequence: TGTGCCAGCAGCAAAATACAGGGAGCCGAGCAGTACTTC. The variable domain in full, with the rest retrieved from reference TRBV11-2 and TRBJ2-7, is EAGVAQSPRYKIIEKRQSVAFWCNPISGHATLYWYQQILGQGPKLLIQFQNNGVVDDSQLPKDRFSAERLKGVDSTLKIQPAKLEDSAVYLCASSKIQGAEQYFGPGTRLTVT.

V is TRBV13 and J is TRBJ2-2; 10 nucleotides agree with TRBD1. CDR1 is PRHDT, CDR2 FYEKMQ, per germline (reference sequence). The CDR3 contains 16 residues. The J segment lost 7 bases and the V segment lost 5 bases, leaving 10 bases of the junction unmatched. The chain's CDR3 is CASSHRDRGPSGELFF. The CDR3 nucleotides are TGTGCCAGCAGCCACAGAGACAGGGGGCCTAGCGGGGAGCTGTTTTTT.

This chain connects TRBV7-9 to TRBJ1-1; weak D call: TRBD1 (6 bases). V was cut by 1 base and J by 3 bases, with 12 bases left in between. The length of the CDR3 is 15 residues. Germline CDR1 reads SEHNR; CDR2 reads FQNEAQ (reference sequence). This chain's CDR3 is CASSLVGRGYTEAFF. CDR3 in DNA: TGTGCCAGCAGCTTAGTAGGCAGGGGATACACTGAAGCTTTCTTT.